These 11 T cell receptor beta chains came from one sample sequenced in a study of PD-L1 blockade in urothelial cancer. TCRdb's copy holds only in-frame clones and misses some; the assay was immunoSEQ multiplex PCR. The repertoire has 70,000 or so clones, 85% to 90% of them found once; the top ten carry 3.5% to 5.5%. The time point denotes: pretreatment peripheral blood. Source: PBMCs, taken around atezolizumab (anti-PD-L1) treatment. The source is a man in his 70s with urothelial cancer.

The chain joins TRBV28 to TRBJ2-3; 9 bases match TRBD2. V dropped 5 bases and J dropped 8; count of bases not matched to a gene: 14. The CDR3 extends over 16 amino acids. CDR1 and CDR2 from the germline V gene are MDHEN and SYDVKM. The CDR3 here is CASSPPYAGGPGTQYF. CDR3 DNA: TGTGCCAGCAGTCCCCCTTACGCGGGAGGGCCGGGTACGCAGTATTTT.

The chain joins TRBV28 to TRBJ2-7; D unclear. The germline gives CDR1 MDHEN, CDR2 SYDVKM. V was pared by 7 bases and J by 11 bases, with 12 bases between. The CDR3 loop spans 10 amino acids. The CDR3 DNA reads as TGTGCCAGCACCCGTACGTCGGAGTACTTC. This encodes CASTRTSEYF.

J is TRBJ2-5 and V is TRBV28; D gene unclear. The germline gives CDR1 MDHEN, CDR2 SYDVKM. This CDR3 comprises 14 residues. Trimming cost V 5 bases and J 5 bases, with 15 bases left between them. The CDR3 coding sequence is TGTGCCAGCAGTCCCCTACACGACTGGGAGACCCAGTACTTC. It codes for CASSPLHDWETQYF.

The gene calls are TRBV6-6 and TRBJ2-7, with a weak D call TRBD1 (5 bases). The V gene lost 0 bases and the J gene lost 1 base, with 13 bases spanning the gap. Looked up from germline, CDR1 is MNHNY and CDR2 is SVGAGI (reference sequence). This CDR3 has 16 amino acids. The chain's CDR3 is CASSYSLRQHSYEQYF. In DNA form, the CDR3 reads TGTGCCAGCAGTTACTCGCTGAGACAGCATTCCTACGAGCAGTACTTC.

The CDR3 nucleotides are TGTGCCAGCAGCATCCGGAGGGTAGCGGGAGAGAAGCGGGACGAGCAGTACTTC. Its protein is CASSIRRVAGEKRDEQYF. This chain links TRBV7-9 with TRBJ2-7; the match to TRBD2 covers 9 bases. Trimming at V came to 5 bases and at J to 5 bases, leaving 19 bases not matched to a gene. CDR1 and CDR2 from the germline V gene are SEHNR and FQNEAQ (reference sequence). CDR3 length equals 18 residues. Complete variable domain (other parts from reference TRBV7-9 and TRBJ2-7): DTGVSQNPRHKITKRGQNVTFRCDPISEHNRLYWYRQTLGQGPEFLTYFQNEAQLEKSRLLSDRFSAERPKGSFSTLEIQRTEQGDSAMYLCASSIRRVAGEKRDEQYFGPGTRLTVT.

This clone was observed once. The chain joins TRBV7-3 to TRBJ2-3; unclear D gene. V was shortened by 1 base and J by 2 bases, with 7 bases between the two germline ends. The CDR3 consists of 14 residues. Germline CDR1 is SGHTA and CDR2 is FQGTGA. CDR3 sequence reads: CASSLSTVTDTQYF. The CDR3 DNA reads as TGTGCCAGCAGCTTAAGCACGGTCACAGATACGCAGTATTTT.

The CDR3 loop reads CASSQNTGGGYTF. The CDR3 DNA sequence: TGCGCCAGCAGCCAGAACACAGGGGGTGGCTACACCTTC. The chain carries TRBV5-1 and TRBJ1-2, with 8 bases aligning to TRBD1. With 4 bases clipped from V and 7 bases from J, the junction kept 6 bases outside the gene matches. Per germline, CDR1 SGHRS and CDR2 YFSETQ. This CDR3 contains 13 residues.

The chain combines TRBV28 with TRBJ1-5; D is undetermined. From germline, CDR1 is MDHEN and CDR2 SYDVKM. The CDR3 is 16 residues long. Trimming left V 2 bases short and J 5 bases short, with 16 bases between. The CDR3, as DNA: TGTGCCAGCAGTTTAGGGAGAGGGTTCGGGGATCAGCCCCAGCATTTT. This encodes CASSLGRGFGDQPQHF.

The chain combines TRBV27 with TRBJ2-2; 10 bases are a match to TRBD2. The V gene end was trimmed by 3 bases and the J gene end by 4 bases; junction bases not matched to a gene: 5. From germline, CDR1 is MNHEY and CDR2 SMNVEV (reference sequence). The CDR3 runs 16 residues. CDR3 region: CASSFDSGRSTGELFF. CDR3 in DNA: TGTGCCAGCAGTTTCGATAGCGGGAGGTCCACCGGGGAGCTGTTTTTT.

The chain combines TRBV28 with TRBJ1-2, with D possibly TRBD1 on 5 matching bases. The V end lost 3 bases, the J end lost 2 bases, and 13 bases lay between the germline ends. Germline V lookup: CDR1 MDHEN, CDR2 SYDVKM. There are 15 residues in the CDR3. CDR3 nucleotide sequence: TGTGCCAGCAGTTTGGGCGGGACGGGGAACTATGGCTACACCTTC. Translating gives CASSLGGTGNYGYTF.

V usage is TRBV7-9 and J usage is TRBJ1-1, with D unclear. CDR3 length: 14 residues. Trimming removed 5 bases at V and 0 bases at J, with 10 bases between. The germline gives CDR1 SEHNR, CDR2 FQNEAQ (reference sequence). CDR3 residues: CASSASIMNTEAFF. CDR3 DNA: TGTGCCAGCAGCGCAAGCATCATGAACACTGAAGCTTTCTTT.